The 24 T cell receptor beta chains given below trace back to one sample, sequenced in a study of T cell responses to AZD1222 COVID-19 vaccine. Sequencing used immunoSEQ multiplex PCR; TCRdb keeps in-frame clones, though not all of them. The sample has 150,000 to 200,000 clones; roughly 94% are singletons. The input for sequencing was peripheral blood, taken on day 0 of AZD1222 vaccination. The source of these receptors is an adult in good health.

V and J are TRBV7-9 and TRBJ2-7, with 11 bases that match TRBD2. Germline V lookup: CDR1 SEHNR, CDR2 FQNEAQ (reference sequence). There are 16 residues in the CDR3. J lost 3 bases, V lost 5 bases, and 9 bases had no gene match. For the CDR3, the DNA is TGTGCCAGCAGCCCGACCCCGCTAGCGGGAGGCTACGAGCAGTACTTC. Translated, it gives CASSPTPLAGGYEQYF.

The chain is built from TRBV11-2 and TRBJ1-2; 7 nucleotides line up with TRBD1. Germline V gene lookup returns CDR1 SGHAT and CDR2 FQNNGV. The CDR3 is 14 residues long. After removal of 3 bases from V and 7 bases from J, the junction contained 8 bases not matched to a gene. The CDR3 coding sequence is TGTGCCAGCAGCTTGGGCCGGGACAGACTTGGCTACACCTTC. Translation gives CASSLGRDRLGYTF.

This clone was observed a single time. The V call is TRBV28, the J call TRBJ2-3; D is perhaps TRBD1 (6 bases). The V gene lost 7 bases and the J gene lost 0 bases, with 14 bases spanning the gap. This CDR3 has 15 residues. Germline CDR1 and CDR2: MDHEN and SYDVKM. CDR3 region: CASTLGAGSTDTQYF. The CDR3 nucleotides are TGTGCCAGCACCCTGGGGGCAGGGAGCACAGATACGCAGTATTTT.

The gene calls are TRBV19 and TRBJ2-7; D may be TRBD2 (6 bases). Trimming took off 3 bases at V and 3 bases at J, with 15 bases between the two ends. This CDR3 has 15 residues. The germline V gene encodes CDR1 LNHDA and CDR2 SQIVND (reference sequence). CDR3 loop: CASSMGSGPYYEQYF. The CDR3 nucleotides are TGTGCCAGTAGTATGGGAAGCGGGCCTTACTACGAGCAGTACTTC.

The CDR3 region is CSSPRALMNTEAFF. In DNA, the CDR3 is TGCAGCTCACCGCGGGCCCTCATGAACACTGAAGCTTTCTTT. This chain links TRBV29-1 with TRBJ1-1; no firm D call. Between the trimmed V and J ends, which lost 8 bases and 0 bases, there was a span of 16 bases. Per germline, CDR1 SQVTM and CDR2 ANQGSEA. CDR3 length: 14 residues.

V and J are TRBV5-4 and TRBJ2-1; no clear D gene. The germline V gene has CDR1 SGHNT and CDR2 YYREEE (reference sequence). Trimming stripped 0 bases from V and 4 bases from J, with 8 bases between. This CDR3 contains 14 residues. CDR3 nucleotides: TGTGCCAGCAGCTTGGATCAAGCGTACAATGAGCAGTTCTTC. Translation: CASSLDQAYNEQFF.

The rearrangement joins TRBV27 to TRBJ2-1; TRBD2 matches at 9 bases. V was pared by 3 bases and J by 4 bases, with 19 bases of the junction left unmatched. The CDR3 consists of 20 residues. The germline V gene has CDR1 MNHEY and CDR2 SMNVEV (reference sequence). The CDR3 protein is CASSLRLAASLLGGYNEQFF. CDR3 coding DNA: TGTGCCAGCAGTTTGCGACTAGCGGCGTCTCTCCTGGGGGGTTACAATGAGCAGTTCTTC.

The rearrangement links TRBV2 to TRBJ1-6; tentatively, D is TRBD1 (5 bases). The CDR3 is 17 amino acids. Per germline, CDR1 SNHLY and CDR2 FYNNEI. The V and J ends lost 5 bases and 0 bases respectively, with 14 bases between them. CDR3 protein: CASSPDTLSSYNSPLHF. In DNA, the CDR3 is TGTGCCAGCAGTCCGGACACTTTGAGCTCCTATAATTCACCCCTCCACTTT.

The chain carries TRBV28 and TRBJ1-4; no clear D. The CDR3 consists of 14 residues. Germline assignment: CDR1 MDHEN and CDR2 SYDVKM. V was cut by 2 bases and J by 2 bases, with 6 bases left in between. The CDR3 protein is CASSLAGTNEKLFF. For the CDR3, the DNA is TGTGCCAGCAGTTTAGCGGGGACTAATGAAAAACTGTTTTTT.

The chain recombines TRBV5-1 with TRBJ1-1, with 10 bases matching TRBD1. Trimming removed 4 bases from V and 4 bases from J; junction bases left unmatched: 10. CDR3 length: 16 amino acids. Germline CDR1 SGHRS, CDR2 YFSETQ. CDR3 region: CASSLQLRTGGTEAFF. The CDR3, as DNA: TGCGCCAGCAGCCTGCAACTCCGGACAGGGGGCACTGAAGCTTTCTTT.

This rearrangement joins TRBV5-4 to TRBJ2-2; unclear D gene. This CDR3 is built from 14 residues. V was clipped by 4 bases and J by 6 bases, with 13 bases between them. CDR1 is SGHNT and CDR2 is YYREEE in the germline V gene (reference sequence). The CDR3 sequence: CASSVDLLAGELFF. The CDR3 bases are TGTGCCAGCAGCGTCGACCTCCTCGCCGGGGAGCTGTTTTTT. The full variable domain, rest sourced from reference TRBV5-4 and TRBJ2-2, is ETGVTQSPTHLIKTRGQQVTLRCSSQSGHNTVSWYQQALGQGPQFIFQYYREEENGRGNFPPRFSGLQFPNYSSELNVNALELDDSALYLCASSVDLLAGELFFGEGSRLTVL.

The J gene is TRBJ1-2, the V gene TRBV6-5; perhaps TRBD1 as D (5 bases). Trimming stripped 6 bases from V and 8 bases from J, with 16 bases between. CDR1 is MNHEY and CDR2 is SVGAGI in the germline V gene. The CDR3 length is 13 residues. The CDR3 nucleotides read TGTGCCAGCAGGGGGACGTCCTCGGGGGGCTACACCTTC. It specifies CASRGTSSGGYTF.

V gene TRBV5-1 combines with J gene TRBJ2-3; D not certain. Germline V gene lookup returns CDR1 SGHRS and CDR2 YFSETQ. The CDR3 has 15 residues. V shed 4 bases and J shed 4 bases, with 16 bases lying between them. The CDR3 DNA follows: TGCGCCAGCAGCCCAGCCATACGAGACCCAGATACGCAGTATTTT. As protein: CASSPAIRDPDTQYF.

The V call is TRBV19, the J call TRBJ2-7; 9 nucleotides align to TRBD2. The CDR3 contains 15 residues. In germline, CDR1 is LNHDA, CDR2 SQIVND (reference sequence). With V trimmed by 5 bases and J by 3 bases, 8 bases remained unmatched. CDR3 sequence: CASSFSGSAVYEQYF. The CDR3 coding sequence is TGTGCCAGTAGTTTTAGCGGGAGCGCGGTCTACGAGCAGTACTTC.

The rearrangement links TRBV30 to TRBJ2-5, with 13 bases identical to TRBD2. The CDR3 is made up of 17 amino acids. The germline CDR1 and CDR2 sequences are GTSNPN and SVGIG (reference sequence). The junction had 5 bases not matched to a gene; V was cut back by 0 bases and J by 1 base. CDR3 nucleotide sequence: TGTGCCTGGAGTGTAGGGAGGACTAGCGGGGGCCAAGAGACCCAGTACTTC. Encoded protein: CAWSVGRTSGGQETQYF.

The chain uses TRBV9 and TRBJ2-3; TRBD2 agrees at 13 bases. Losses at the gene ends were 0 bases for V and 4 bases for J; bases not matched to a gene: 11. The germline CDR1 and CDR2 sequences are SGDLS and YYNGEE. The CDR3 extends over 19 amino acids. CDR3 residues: CASSVAGRTSGSWPDTQYF. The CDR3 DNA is TGTGCCAGCAGCGTAGCGGGGAGGACTAGCGGGAGTTGGCCAGATACGCAGTATTTT.

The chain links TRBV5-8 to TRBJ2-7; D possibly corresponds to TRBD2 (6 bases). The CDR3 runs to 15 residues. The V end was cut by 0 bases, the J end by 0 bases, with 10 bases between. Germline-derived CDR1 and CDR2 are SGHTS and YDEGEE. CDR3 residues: CASSLGGVPSYEQYF. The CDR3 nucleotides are TGTGCCAGCAGCTTGGGGGGGGTCCCCTCCTACGAGCAGTACTTC.

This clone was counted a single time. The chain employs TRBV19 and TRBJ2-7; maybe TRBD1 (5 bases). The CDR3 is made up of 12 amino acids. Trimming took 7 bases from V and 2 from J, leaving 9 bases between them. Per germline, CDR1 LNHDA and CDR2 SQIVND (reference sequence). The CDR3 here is CASKGRTYEQYF. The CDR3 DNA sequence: TGTGCCAGTAAGGGGCGGACCTACGAGCAGTACTTC.

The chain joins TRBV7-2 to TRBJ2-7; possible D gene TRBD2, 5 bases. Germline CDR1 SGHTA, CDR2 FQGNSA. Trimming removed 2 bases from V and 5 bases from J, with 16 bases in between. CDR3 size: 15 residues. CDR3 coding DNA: TGTGCCAGCAGCTTATTGGCTAGCAGGACCAACGAGCAGTACTTC. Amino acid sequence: CASSLLASRTNEQYF.

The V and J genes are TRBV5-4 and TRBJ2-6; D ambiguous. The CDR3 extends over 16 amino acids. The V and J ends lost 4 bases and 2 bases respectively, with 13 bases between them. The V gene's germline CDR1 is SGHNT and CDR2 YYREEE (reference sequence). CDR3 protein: CASSLPSVAGANVLTF. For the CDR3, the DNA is TGTGCCAGCAGCCTACCCTCGGTGGCTGGGGCCAACGTCCTGACTTTC. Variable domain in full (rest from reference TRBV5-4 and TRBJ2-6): ETGVTQSPTHLIKTRGQQVTLRCSSQSGHNTVSWYQQALGQGPQFIFQYYREEENGRGNFPPRFSGLQFPNYSSELNVNALELDDSALYLCASSLPSVAGANVLTFGAGSRLTVL.

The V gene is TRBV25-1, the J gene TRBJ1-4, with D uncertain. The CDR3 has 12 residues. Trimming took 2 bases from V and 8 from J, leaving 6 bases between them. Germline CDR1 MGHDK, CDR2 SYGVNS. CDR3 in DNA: TGTGCCAGCAGTGAACCCAACGAAAAACTGTTTTTT. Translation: CASSEPNEKLFF.

CDR3 residues: CASSPRDRWNFF. The DNA for the CDR3 is TGTGCCAGCAGTCCCCGGGACAGGTGGAACTTCTTC. The chain uses TRBV6-2 or TRBV6-3 and TRBJ2-1; 8 bases agree with TRBD1. The CDR3 runs to 12 residues. V trimming: 5 bases; J trimming: 16 bases; junction bases outside the gene matches: 10. Germline CDR1 reads MNHEY; CDR2 reads SVGEGT.

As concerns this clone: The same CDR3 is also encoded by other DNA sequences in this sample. CDR3 residues: CASSLGSYEQYF. CDR3 bases: TGTGCCAGCAGCTTAGGATCCTACGAGCAGTACTTC. The chain uses TRBV7-9 and TRBJ2-7; unclear D gene. Trimming removed 1 base from V and 1 base from J, with 2 bases in between. Germline V gene sequence: CDR1 SEHNR, CDR2 FQNEAQ (reference sequence). The CDR3 loop spans 12 amino acids.

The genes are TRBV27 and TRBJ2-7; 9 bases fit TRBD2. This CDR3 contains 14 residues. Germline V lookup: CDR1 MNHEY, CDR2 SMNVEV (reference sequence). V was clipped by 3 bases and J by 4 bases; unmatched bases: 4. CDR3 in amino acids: CASSFAGGPYEQYF. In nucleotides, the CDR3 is TGTGCCAGCAGTTTCGCGGGAGGGCCTTACGAGCAGTACTTC.